This T cell receptor (beta chain) was sequenced in a study of T cell responses to AZD1222 COVID-19 vaccine. Profiling relied on immunoSEQ multiplex PCR, and the TCRdb table lists in-frame clones only, not all of them. The sample has tens of thousands of clones, roughly nine tenths seen once. Germline V gene sequence: CDR1 MNHEY, CDR2 SVGAGI. The CDR3 consists of 15 residues. V was shortened by 2 bases and J by 2 bases, with 13 bases between the two germline ends. The chain combines TRBV6-5 with TRBJ2-7; D gene uncertain. The material sequenced was peripheral blood, taken 28 days after the second AZD1222 dose. The source of this sequence is an adult who received the AZD1222 COVID-19 vaccine. CDR3 nucleotide sequence: TGTGCCAGCAGTTACAGCGCCTATGGAGCCTACGAGCAGTACTTC. As protein: CASSYSAYGAYEQYF.